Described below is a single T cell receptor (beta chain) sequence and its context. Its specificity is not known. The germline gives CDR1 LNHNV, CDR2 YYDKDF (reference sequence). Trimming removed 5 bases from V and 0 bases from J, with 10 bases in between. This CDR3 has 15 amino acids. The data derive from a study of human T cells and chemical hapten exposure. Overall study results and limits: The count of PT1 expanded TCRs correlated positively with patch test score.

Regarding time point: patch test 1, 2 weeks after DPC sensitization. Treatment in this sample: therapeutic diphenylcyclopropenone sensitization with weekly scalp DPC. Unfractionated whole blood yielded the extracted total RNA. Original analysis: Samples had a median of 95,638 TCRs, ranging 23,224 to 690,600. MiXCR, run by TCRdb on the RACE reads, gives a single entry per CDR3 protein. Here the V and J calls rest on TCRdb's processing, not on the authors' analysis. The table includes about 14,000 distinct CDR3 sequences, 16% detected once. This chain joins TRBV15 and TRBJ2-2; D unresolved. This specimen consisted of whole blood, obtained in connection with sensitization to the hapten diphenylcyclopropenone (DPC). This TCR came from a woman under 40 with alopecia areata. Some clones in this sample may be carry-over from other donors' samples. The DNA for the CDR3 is TGTGCCACCAGCCTAAGTGGGGCGAACACCGGGGAGCTGTTTTTT. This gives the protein CATSLSGANTGELFF. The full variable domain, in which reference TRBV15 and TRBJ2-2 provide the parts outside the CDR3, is DAMVIQNPRYQVTQFGKPVTLSCSQTLNHNVMYWYQQKSSQAPKLLFHYYDKDFNNEADTPDNFQSRRPNTSFCFLDIRSPGLGDTAMYLCATSLSGANTGELFFGEGSRLTVL.